The 25 T cell receptor beta chains below all came from one sample that was sequenced in a study of T cells in Graves' hyperthyroidism and ophthalmopathy. The CDR3 regions of TCR beta were amplified from RNA transcripts. RT-PCR in the first round (using the HTBI primer set) targeted the TCR CDR3. MiXCR was run by TCRdb on the multiplex PCR reads, yielding one entry per CDR3 protein. The top ten clones hold over 3.5% of a sample with about 610,000 distinct CDR3 sequences, under 15% of them seen once. Material: blood. These receptor sequences come from a woman between 40 and 55 years old with Graves' ophthalmopathy.

V and J are TRBV19 and TRBJ2-5; 10 positions match TRBD2. This CDR3 is 16 amino acids long. The trim removed 3 bases at V and 4 bases at J, leaving 8 bases unmatched. The germline V gene has CDR1 LNHDA and CDR2 SQIVND (reference sequence). The CDR3 DNA is TGTGCCAGTAGTATCAGGACTAGCGGCCGGGGAGAGACCCAGTACTTC. It is translated as CASSIRTSGRGETQYF.

This clonotype was counted ten times or more. The genes are TRBV15 and TRBJ2-7; TRBD2 agrees at 8 bases. J gave up 2 bases and V 0 bases, and 6 bases lay outside the gene matches. The CDR3 length is 16 residues. Germline values: CDR1 LNHNV, CDR2 YYDKDF (reference sequence). The CDR3 loop is CATSRDASGPPYEQYF. The CDR3 bases are TGTGCCACCAGCAGAGACGCTAGCGGGCCCCCCTACGAGCAGTACTTC.

This clonotype was seen only a few times. This chain links TRBV28 with TRBJ2-3, with 10 positions matching TRBD1. The CDR3 is 15 residues long. The trim removed 5 bases at V and 9 bases at J, leaving 11 bases unmatched. CDR1 and CDR2 from the germline V gene are MDHEN and SYDVKM. The CDR3 spells CASSTGTGAQRTQYF. DNA of the CDR3: TGTGCCAGCAGTACCGGGACAGGGGCTCAGAGAACGCAGTATTTT.

J is TRBJ1-1 and V is TRBV3-1; 12 positions match TRBD1. The CDR3 loop spans 16 amino acids. Germline trimming cut 8 bases from V and 4 bases from J; bases unmatched to any gene: 11. Germline values: CDR1 LGHDT, CDR2 YNNKEL (reference sequence). The CDR3 spells CASAGGTGGFRTEAFF. CDR3 sequence (DNA): TGTGCCAGCGCAGGTGGGACAGGGGGCTTTCGCACTGAAGCTTTCTTT.

This chain joins TRBV28 and TRBJ1-1; no firm D call. CDR1 MDHEN and CDR2 SYDVKM come from the germline V gene. V dropped 6 bases and J dropped 7 bases, with 18 bases sitting between them. The CDR3 is 14 amino acids. DNA of the CDR3: TGTGCCAGCAGCCCAGACTACCTCCTCATTGAAGCTTTCTTT. Protein product: CASSPDYLLIEAFF. Drawing the rest from reference TRBV28 and TRBJ1-1, the complete variable domain is DVKVTQSSRYLVKRTGEKVFLECVQDMDHENMFWYRQDPGLGLRLIYFSYDVKMKEKGDIPEGYSVSREKKERFSLILESASTNQTSMYLCASSPDYLLIEAFFGQGTRLTVV.

There are many counts of this clonotype. The chain combines TRBV10-2 with TRBJ1-2, with D unclear. Germline lookup yields CDR1 WSHSY and CDR2 SAAADI. This CDR3 region has 14 residues. V was clipped by 0 bases and J by 8 bases, with 13 bases between them. CDR3 sequence: CASSESGPVQGYTF. The CDR3 DNA sequence: TGCGCCAGCAGTGAGTCAGGCCCGGTGCAGGGCTACACCTTC.

This clonotype was found once. This chain joins TRBV19 and TRBJ2-5; D might be TRBD1 (8 bases). This CDR3 has 20 residues. V was pared by 4 bases and J by 3 bases, with 30 bases between. Germline CDR1 reads LNHDA; CDR2 reads SQIVND (reference sequence). Here the CDR3 reads CASSKDRAFSTRGSEETQYF. The CDR3 nucleotides are TGTGCCAGTAGTAAGGACAGGGCCTTCTCTACGCGCGGGAGTGAAGAGACCCAGTACTTC.

This clonotype was recorded many times. V gene TRBV10-1 combines with J gene TRBJ2-7, with 9 bases lining up with TRBD2. CDR1 WNHNN and CDR2 SYGVQD come from the germline V gene (reference sequence). The CDR3 covers 16 residues. V shed 0 bases, J shed 5 bases, and the junction held 8 bases outside the gene matches. The CDR3 reads CASSESSASGMDEQYF. CDR3 coding DNA: TGCGCCAGCAGTGAGTCTTCAGCTAGCGGGATGGACGAGCAGTACTTC.

This clonotype was detected only a few times. This rearrangement joins TRBV28 to TRBJ1-2; 12 bases align to TRBD1. From germline, CDR1 is MDHEN and CDR2 SYDVKM. Trimming at V came to 3 bases and at J to 7 bases, leaving 12 bases not matched to a gene. The CDR3 has 17 residues. In nucleotides, the CDR3 is TGTGCCAGCAGTTTCTCCGGGACAGGGGGCCGGGTCGGTGGCTACACCTTC. It codes for CASSFSGTGGRVGGYTF.

The sample holds many counts of this clonotype. J is TRBJ1-1 and V is TRBV6-1; D ambiguous. V was cut by 6 bases and J by 0 bases, with 17 bases left in between. The CDR3 totals 16 residues. CDR1 and CDR2 from the germline V gene are MNHNS and SASEGT. The CDR3 loop reads CASRPRIGFLNTEAFF. The CDR3, as DNA: TGTGCCAGCAGGCCCAGAATCGGGTTTTTGAACACTGAAGCTTTCTTT.

This clonotype was observed a handful of times. This chain connects TRBV5-1 to TRBJ2-6; weak D call: TRBD1 (5 bases). CDR1 is SGHRS and CDR2 is YFSETQ in the germline V gene. This CDR3 is 15 amino acids long. V was clipped by 5 bases and J by 1 base, with 10 bases between them. DNA of the CDR3: TGCGCCAGCAGTTCAAAGGGGTCTGGGGCCAACGTCCTGACTTTC. It is translated as CASSSKGSGANVLTF.

Turning to this clonotype: The junction does not match germline at one end; this may be a read error. The genes are TRBV2 and TRBJ2-5; TRBD1 aligns across 8 bases. The CDR3 spans 13 residues. The germline gives CDR1 SNHLY, CDR2 FYNNEI. CDR3 DNA: TGTGCCAGCAGTTCCACAGGGGGAGAGATCCAGTACTTC. It specifies CASSSTGGEIQYF. Filled out from reference TRBV2 and TRBJ2-5, the complete variable domain reads EPEVTQTPSHQVTQMGQEVILRCVPISNHLYFYWYRQILGQKVEFLVSFYNNEISEKSEIFDDQFSVERPDGSNFTLKIRSTKLEDSAMYFCASSSTGGEIQYFGPGTRLLVL.

This clonotype was counted only a few times. The chain joins TRBV2 to TRBJ2-7, with unresolved D. This CDR3 has 14 amino acids. Germline CDR1 and CDR2: SNHLY and FYNNEI. V was cut by 7 bases and J by 6 bases, with 19 bases left in between. In DNA form, the CDR3 reads TGTGCCAGCAATTGGGGTGGTCAGTTCGGCGAGCAGTACTTC. This gives the protein CASNWGGQFGEQYF.

This rearrangement joins TRBV6-2 or TRBV6-3 to TRBJ2-5; no definite D call. The CDR3 sequence is 14 residues long. Trimming stripped 0 bases from V and 5 bases from J, with 10 bases between. Germline CDR1 MNHEY, CDR2 SVGEGT. This CDR3 is CASSYSTPTETQYF. The CDR3 coding sequence is TGTGCCAGCAGTTACTCGACGCCCACCGAGACCCAGTACTTC.

This clonotype was recorded at least ten times. In DNA, the CDR3 is TGCAGTGCTAAGAACTATGGCTACACCTTC. Its protein is CSAKNYGYTF. The chain combines TRBV20-1 with TRBJ1-2; no clear D gene. The CDR3 contains 10 residues. V lost 4 bases and J 2 bases, leaving 2 bases between the germline ends. CDR1 and CDR2 (germline): DFQATT, SNEGSKA (reference sequence).

This clonotype turned up a few times. The chain employs TRBV5-1 and TRBJ2-7; 9 bases match TRBD1. This CDR3 is built from 14 residues. Trimming cost V 6 bases and J 5 bases; bases outside gene matches: 9. CDR1 is SGHRS and CDR2 is YFSETQ in the germline V gene. The CDR3 region is CASTLGTGSDEQYF. CDR3 sequence (DNA): TGCGCCAGCACTCTGGGGACAGGGTCGGACGAGCAGTACTTC.

A word on this clonotype: A read error is possible here, since a much larger clone lies one base away. This chain links TRBV7-8 with TRBJ2-7, with 9 bases aligning to TRBD2. This CDR3 is built from 14 residues. The germline CDR1 and CDR2 sequences are SGHVS and FQNEAQ. CDR3 DNA sequence: TGTACCAGCAGCTTAGCGGGGGTTATGGGCGAGCAGTACTTC. It translates to CTSSLAGVMGEQYF.

This clonotype was seen only a few times. V usage is TRBV19 and J usage is TRBJ2-4, with a weak D call TRBD2 (6 bases). The germline V gene has CDR1 LNHDA and CDR2 SQIVND (reference sequence). Trimming took off 5 bases at V and 1 base at J, with 15 bases between the two ends. The CDR3 consists of 16 residues. DNA for the CDR3: TGTGCCAGTAGTCCTCCGCGGGGCCTTGCCAAAAACATTCAGTACTTC. It specifies CASSPPRGLAKNIQYF. The variable domain in full, with the rest retrieved from reference TRBV19 and TRBJ2-4, is DGGITQSPKYLFRKEGQNVTLSCEQNLNHDAMYWYRQDPGQGLRLIYYSQIVNDFQKGDIAEGYSVSREKKESFPLTVTSAQKNPTAFYLCASSPPRGLAKNIQYFGAGTRLSVL.

This chain uses TRBV29-1 with TRBJ2-3; D might be TRBD2 (6 bases). V lost 8 bases and J 0 bases, leaving 21 bases between the germline ends. CDR3 length: 16 amino acids. The germline V gene has CDR1 SQVTM and CDR2 ANQGSEA. This chain's CDR3 is CSLVAGHFPSTDTQYF. CDR3 coding DNA: TGCAGCTTGGTTGCGGGGCACTTCCCGAGCACAGATACGCAGTATTTT.

CDR3 region: CASSYSAGDTGELFF. The CDR3 DNA reads as TGTGCCAGCAGTTACTCAGCGGGAGACACCGGGGAGCTGTTTTTT. This chain joins TRBV6-2 or TRBV6-3 and TRBJ2-2, with TRBD2 matching over 8 bases. V was pared by 0 bases and J by 3 bases, with 0 bases of the junction left unmatched. Germline CDR1 MNHEY, CDR2 SVGEGT. The CDR3 is made up of 15 amino acids.

This clonotype was seen repeatedly, ten times or more. The J gene is TRBJ2-7, the V gene TRBV28; D might be TRBD1 (5 bases). The CDR3 has 14 residues. Germline CDR1 and CDR2: MDHEN and SYDVKM. V was shortened by 3 bases and J by 2 bases, with 11 bases between the two germline ends. The CDR3 region is CASSFSAGTYEQYF. The CDR3 DNA follows: TGTGCCAGCAGTTTTTCGGCAGGGACCTACGAGCAGTACTTC.

This clonotype occurred many times. V is TRBV11-2 and J is TRBJ2-7; 9 bases match TRBD1. CDR1 and CDR2 from the germline V gene are SGHAT and FQNNGV. This CDR3 spans 15 amino acids. J was trimmed by 5 bases and V by 2 bases; bases with no gene match: 7. The CDR3 protein is CASSLTGTGTNEQYF. The CDR3, as DNA: TGTGCCAGCAGCTTAACCGGGACAGGGACCAACGAGCAGTACTTC.

This clonotype appeared many times. The chain employs TRBV15 and TRBJ2-5, with 7 bases matching TRBD1. This CDR3 comprises 13 residues. The germline V gene encodes CDR1 LNHNV and CDR2 YYDKDF (reference sequence). With 7 bases clipped from V and 5 bases from J, the junction kept 7 bases outside the gene matches. Here the CDR3 DNA reads TGTGCCACCAAGGGGGCAGACTTCGAGACCCAGTACTTC. Translation gives CATKGADFETQYF.

The sample holds many counts of this clonotype. J is TRBJ1-2 and V is TRBV6-5; the match to TRBD1 covers 8 bases. Per the germline V gene, CDR1 is MNHEY and CDR2 is SVGAGI. This CDR3 has 14 amino acids. V was clipped by 8 bases and J by 4 bases; unmatched bases: 9. This CDR3 is CASSNFRGPYGYTF. The CDR3 DNA reads TGTGCCAGCTCGAATTTCAGGGGGCCCTATGGCTACACCTTC.

In its sample, this clonotype was seen many times. The chain has TRBV4-1 and TRBJ1-5; TRBD1 matches 8 bases. From germline, CDR1 is MGHRA and CDR2 YSYEKL. V was clipped by 2 bases and J by 4 bases; unmatched bases: 7. This CDR3 is built from 16 residues. The CDR3, as DNA: TGCGCCAGCAGCCAAAGAGGACAGGGCCGTAATCAGCCCCAGCATTTT. This gives the protein CASSQRGQGRNQPQHF.